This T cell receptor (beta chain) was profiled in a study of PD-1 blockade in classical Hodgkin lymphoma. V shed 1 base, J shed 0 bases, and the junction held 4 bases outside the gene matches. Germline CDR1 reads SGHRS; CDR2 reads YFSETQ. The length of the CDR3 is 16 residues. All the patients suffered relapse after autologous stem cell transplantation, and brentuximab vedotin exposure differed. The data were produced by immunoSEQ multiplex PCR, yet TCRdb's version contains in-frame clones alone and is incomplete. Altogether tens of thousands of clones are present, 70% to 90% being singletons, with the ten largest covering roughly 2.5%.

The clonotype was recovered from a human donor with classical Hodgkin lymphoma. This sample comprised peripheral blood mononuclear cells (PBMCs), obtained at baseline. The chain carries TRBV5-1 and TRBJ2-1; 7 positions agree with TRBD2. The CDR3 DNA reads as TGCGCCAGCAGCTTGATGGCGGGGGTCTCCTACAATGAGCAGTTCTTC. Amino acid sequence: CASSLMAGVSYNEQFF.